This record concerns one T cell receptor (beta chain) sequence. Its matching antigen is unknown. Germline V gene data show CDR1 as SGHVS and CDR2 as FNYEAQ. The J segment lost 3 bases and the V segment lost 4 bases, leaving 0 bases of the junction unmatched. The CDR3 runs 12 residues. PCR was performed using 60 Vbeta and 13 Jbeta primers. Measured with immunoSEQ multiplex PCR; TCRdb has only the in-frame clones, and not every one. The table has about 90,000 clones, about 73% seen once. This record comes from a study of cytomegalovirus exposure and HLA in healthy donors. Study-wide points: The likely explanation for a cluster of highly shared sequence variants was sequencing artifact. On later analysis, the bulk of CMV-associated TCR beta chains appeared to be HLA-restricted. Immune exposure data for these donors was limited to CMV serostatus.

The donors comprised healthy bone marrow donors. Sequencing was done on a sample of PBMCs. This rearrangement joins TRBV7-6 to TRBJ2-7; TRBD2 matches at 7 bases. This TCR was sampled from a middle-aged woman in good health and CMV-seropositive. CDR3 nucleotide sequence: TGTGCCAGCAGCTCTAGCGGCTACGAGCAGTACTTC. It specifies CASSSSGYEQYF. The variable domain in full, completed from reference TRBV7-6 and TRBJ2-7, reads GAGVSQSPRYKVTKRGQDVALRCDPISGHVSLYWYRQALGQGPEFLTYFNYEAQQDKSGLPNDRFSAERPEGSISTLTIQRTEQRDSAMYRCASSSSGYEQYFGPGTRLTVT.